This is a list of T cell receptor beta chains from one sample in a study of memory CD4+ T cells and cytomegalovirus serostatus. Some clones are missing from TCRdb's copy, which holds only in-frame ones; the method was immunoSEQ multiplex PCR. The table lists 50,000 or so clones, about four fifths of them singletons, with 1.5% to 2% in the top ten. The specimen sequenced was memory CD4+ T cells from blood. Every receptor here comes from an adult in good health and CMV-seropositive. CDR3s include the opening cysteine and the closing phenylalanine or tryptophan. A D gene is named only where the DNA matches it firmly. A row's size may be missing; if present it is once, few, many or a size class.

d_call	clone_size	cdr3_length	j_call	v_call	cdr3_nt	cdr3_aa
-	once	16	TRBJ1-5	TRBV12-2	TGTGCAAGTCGTCCCAACGGGACAGGGGATTCTCAGCCCCAGCATTTT	CASRPNGTGDSQPQHF
-	-	14	TRBJ1-2	TRBV6-5	TGTGCCAGCAGTTCCCCCTACACGCCCTATGGCTACACCTTC	CASSSPYTPYGYTF
TRBD1	-	13	TRBJ1-2	TRBV29-1	TGCAGCGGCGCCCCGACAGGGGGGGATGGCTACACCTTC	CSGAPTGGDGYTF
TRBD2	-	16	TRBJ2-1	TRBV6-6	TGTGCCAGCTGGCCGGGAGGCCTTCGACCCTACAATGAGCAGTTCTTC	CASWPGGLRPYNEQFF
-	-	13	TRBJ2-1	TRBV6-1	TGTGCCAGCAGTGGACGGATATACAATGAGCAGTTCTTC	CASSGRIYNEQFF
TRBD2	once	17	TRBJ2-5	TRBV9	TGTGCCAGCAGCGGGAGACTAGCGGGGGGGCCTCAAGAGACCCAGTACTTC	CASSGRLAGGPQETQYF
TRBD1	-	15	TRBJ2-5	TRBV7-9	TGTGCCAGCAGCTTAGGACAGGGGCTTCAAGAGACCCAGTACTTC	CASSLGQGLQETQYF
TRBD1	-	14	TRBJ1-1	TRBV5-4	TGTGCCAGCAGATCGGGACAGATGAGCACTGAAGCTTTCTTT	CASRSGQMSTEAFF
-	-	14	TRBJ1-4	TRBV13	TGTGCCAGCAGCTTGACCGGACCCAATGAAAAACTGTTTTTT	CASSLTGPNEKLFF
TRBD2	-	16	TRBJ2-1	TRBV28	TGTGCCAGCAGTTCCTTCGGACTAGCGGGATTGGGTGAGCAGTTCTTC	CASSSFGLAGLGEQFF
-	-	15	TRBJ1-5	TRBV28	TGTGCCAGCAGCCAGCCAGGTCCCGGCCAACAGCCCCAGCATTTT	CASSQPGPGQQPQHF
-	-	13	TRBJ1-1	TRBV18	TGTGCCAGCTCGCCGACCACGAACACTGAAGCTTTCTTT	CASSPTTNTEAFF
-	-	13	TRBJ2-3	TRBV6-5	TGTGCCAGCAGTTACAGGAGCACAGATACGCAGTATTTT	CASSYRSTDTQYF
-	-	15	TRBJ2-7	TRBV7-8	TGTGCCAGCAGACCAACCCTGGCAGGAGCCTACGAGCAGTACTTC	CASRPTLAGAYEQYF
TRBD1	-	16	TRBJ2-1	TRBV2	TGTGCCAGCAGGAAACAGGGGGCGGCGTCCTACAATGAGCAGTTCTTC	CASRKQGAASYNEQFF
-	-	13	TRBJ1-5	TRBV7-9	TGTGCCAGCAGCCCCCCAGGGGATCAGCCCCAGCATTTT	CASSPPGDQPQHF
-	-	14	TRBJ2-3	TRBV4-3	TGCGCCAGCAGCCAAGATACGGGACGGGATACGCAGTATTTT	CASSQDTGRDTQYF
-	-	14	TRBJ1-2	TRBV6-1	TGTGCCAGCAGTGAAGCTTTCAGGGGCACGGGCTACACCTTC	CASSEAFRGTGYTF
-	-	17	TRBJ1-6	TRBV7-2	TGTGCCAGCAGCTACCCAAACACGGACCCCTATAATTCACCCCTCCACTTT	CASSYPNTDPYNSPLHF
-	-	16	TRBJ1-2	TRBV11-1	TGTGCCAGCAGCCTTGAAGAGGCTGGAAAGACCTATGGCTACACCTTC	CASSLEEAGKTYGYTF
TRBD1	-	15	TRBJ1-1	TRBV11-1	TGTGCCAGCAGCCCCATGGGGAGGGGGCGGACTGAAGCTTTCTTT	CASSPMGRGRTEAFF
-	-	14	TRBJ1-3	TRBV7-2	TGTGCCAGCAGGTCAGCGAGCTCTGGAAACACCATATATTTT	CASRSASSGNTIYF
-	once	14	TRBJ2-1	TRBV12-5	TGTGCTAGTGGTTTCTCAGTATGGTCCATTGAGCAGTTCTTC	CASGFSVWSIEQFF
-	few	14	TRBJ1-1	TRBV4-2	TGTGCCAGCAGCCAAGAGGCACCGAACACTGAAGCTTTCTTT	CASSQEAPNTEAFF
TRBD1	-	15	TRBJ1-5	TRBV6-5	TGTGCCAGCAGCCGTACCGGGACAGGGACCCAGCCCCAGCATTTT	CASSRTGTGTQPQHF
-	-	13	TRBJ1-1	TRBV29-1	TGCAGCGTTGAGGATCAGGTGATCACTGAAGCTTTCTTT	CSVEDQVITEAFF
TRBD1	-	15	TRBJ2-3	TRBV11-2	TGTGCCAGCAGCTCCCGACAGGGTAGCACAGATACGCAGTATTTT	CASSSRQGSTDTQYF
TRBD1	-	16	TRBJ1-2	TRBV14	TGTGCCAGCAGCCTAGCGAACCCGGGACAGGGTTATGGCTACACCTTC	CASSLANPGQGYGYTF
-	-	15	TRBJ1-2	TRBV7-6	TGTGCCAGCAGCCCGGACACCTCCGCTAAGTTTGGCTACACCTTC	CASSPDTSAKFGYTF
TRBD2	-	17	TRBJ2-2	TRBV14	TGTGCCAGCAGCCAAGAGCCGAGCGGGGGGGCGTTCGGGGAGCTGTTTTTT	CASSQEPSGGAFGELFF
-	-	13	TRBJ2-7	TRBV29-1	TGCAGCGTATCGGGCCCTAGCAGAAACGAGCAGTACTTC	CSVSGPSRNEQYF
TRBD1	-	14	TRBJ1-1	TRBV5-4	TGTGCCAGCAGCGTAGACAGGGGGCGAACTGAAGCTTTCTTT	CASSVDRGRTEAFF
TRBD2	-	17	TRBJ2-1	TRBV4-2	TGTGCCAGCAGCCAAGATAGCGGGGGGGCCACCTACAATGAGCAGTTCTTC	CASSQDSGGATYNEQFF
TRBD1	-	15	TRBJ2-7	TRBV25-1	TGTGCCAGCAGCTCCGACAGGGCCGGCCCCTACGAGCAGTACTTC	CASSSDRAGPYEQYF
-	-	14	TRBJ2-1	TRBV5-1	TGCGCCAGCTCCCGGGAGAAATCCTACAATGAGCAGTTCTTC	CASSREKSYNEQFF
TRBD1	-	15	TRBJ2-2	TRBV11-2	TGTGCCAGCAGCTCCAGGGGGCGCCGGACCGGGGAGCTGTTTTTT	CASSSRGRRTGELFF
-	-	15	TRBJ2-2	TRBV4-3	TGCGCCAGCAGCCAAGTATTTCCGAACACCGGGGAGCTGTTTTTT	CASSQVFPNTGELFF
-	-	15	TRBJ1-1	TRBV4-1	TGCGCCAGCAGCCAAGATCGGGGTTTTAACACTGAAGCTTTCTTT	CASSQDRGFNTEAFF
-	-	12	TRBJ1-2	TRBV19	TGTGCCAGTCGTCGCCGGAACTATGGCTACACCTTC	CASRRRNYGYTF
TRBD2	-	14	TRBJ2-7	TRBV10-3	TGTGCCATCAGAGAATCGGGACTAGTAGGGGAGCAGTACTTC	CAIRESGLVGEQYF
TRBD2	-	15	TRBJ2-1	TRBV10-1	TGCGCCAGCAGTGAGTCTGGGCTAGCGGGGGGCCCGCCGTTCTTC	CASSESGLAGGPPFF